This TCR beta chain derives from a study of blood T cell repertoires in COVID-19. Study context: In each case, the material was cDNA or gDNA derived from T cells, B-cell-depleted T cells, or PBMCs.

Per the study methods: Estimation of nucleated cell counts was performed using reference gene primer amplification. Method: immunoSEQ multiplex PCR; TCRdb's copy keeps in-frame clones and lacks some. The D gene and trimming were derived from the DNA, and the V and J assignments and clone size from that table. The sample carries over 120,000 clones, 84% recorded once. Sequenced material: peripheral blood. This sequence originates from a human donor in a cohort sampled during active COVID-19.

CDR3 sequence (DNA): TGCAGCGCTGGGACTAGCGGGGGGTCCGGTGGGCGGGAGCTGTTTTTT. Its protein is CSAGTSGGSGGRELFF. The chain employs TRBV29-1 and TRBJ2-2; 15 nucleotides line up with TRBD2. Germline-derived CDR1 and CDR2 are SQVTM and ANQGSEA. The CDR3 length is 16 residues. V trimming: 7 bases; J trimming: 9 bases; junction bases outside the gene matches: 12.